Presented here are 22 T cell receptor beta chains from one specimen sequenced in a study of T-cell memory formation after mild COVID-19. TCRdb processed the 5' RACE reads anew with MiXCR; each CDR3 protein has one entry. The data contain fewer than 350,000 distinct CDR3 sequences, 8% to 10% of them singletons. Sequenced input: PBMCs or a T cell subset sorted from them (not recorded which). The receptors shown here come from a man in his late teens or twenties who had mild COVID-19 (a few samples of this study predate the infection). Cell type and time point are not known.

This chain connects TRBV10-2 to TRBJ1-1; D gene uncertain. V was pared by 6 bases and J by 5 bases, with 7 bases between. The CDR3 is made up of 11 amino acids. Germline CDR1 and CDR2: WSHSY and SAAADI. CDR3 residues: CASRMMTEAFF. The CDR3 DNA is TGCGCCAGCAGAATGATGACTGAAGCTTTCTTT.

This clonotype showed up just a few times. The CDR3 DNA reads as TGTGCCGGACAAAGCCAGGGGCACCCTAACACTGAAGCTTTCTTT. It is translated as CAGQSQGHPNTEAFF. The rearrangement joins TRBV28 to TRBJ1-1; possibly TRBD1 for D (6 bases). The CDR3 length is 15 residues. Germline CDR1 MDHEN, CDR2 SYDVKM. V shed 11 bases and J shed 2 bases, with 21 bases lying between them.

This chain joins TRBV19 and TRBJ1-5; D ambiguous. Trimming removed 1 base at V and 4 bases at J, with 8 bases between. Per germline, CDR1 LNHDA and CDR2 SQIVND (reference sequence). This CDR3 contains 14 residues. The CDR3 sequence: CASSIVTINQPQHF. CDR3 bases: TGTGCCAGTAGTATAGTAACAATTAATCAGCCCCAGCATTTT.

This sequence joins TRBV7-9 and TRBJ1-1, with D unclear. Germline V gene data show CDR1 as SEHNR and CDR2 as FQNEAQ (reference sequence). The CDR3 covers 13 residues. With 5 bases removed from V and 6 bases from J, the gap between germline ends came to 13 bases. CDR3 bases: TGTGCCAGCAGCATCGGGTTTATACCTGAAGCTTTCTTT. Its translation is CASSIGFIPEAFF.

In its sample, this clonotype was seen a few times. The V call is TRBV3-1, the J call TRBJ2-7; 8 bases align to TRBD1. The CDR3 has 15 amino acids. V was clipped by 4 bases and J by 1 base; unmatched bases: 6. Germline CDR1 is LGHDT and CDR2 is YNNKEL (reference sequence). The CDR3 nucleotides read TGTGCCAGCAGCCCCCGGACAGGGATGTCCTACGAGCAGTACTTC. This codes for CASSPRTGMSYEQYF.

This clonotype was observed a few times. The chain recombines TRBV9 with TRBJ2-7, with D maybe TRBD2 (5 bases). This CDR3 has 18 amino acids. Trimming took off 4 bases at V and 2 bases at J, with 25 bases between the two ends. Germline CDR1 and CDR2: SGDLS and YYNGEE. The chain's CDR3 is CASSPRCLEADQTYEQYV. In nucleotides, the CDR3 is TGTGCCAGCAGCCCGCGTTGTCTGGAGGCAGACCAAACCTACGAGCAGTACGTC.

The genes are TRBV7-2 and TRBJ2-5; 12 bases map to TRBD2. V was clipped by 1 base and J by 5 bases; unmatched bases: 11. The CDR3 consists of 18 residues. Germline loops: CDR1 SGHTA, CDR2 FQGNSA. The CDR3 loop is CASSLGGSSGGGWETQYF. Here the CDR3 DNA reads TGTGCCAGCAGCTTAGGAGGTTCTAGCGGGGGGGGTTGGGAGACCCAGTACTTC.

CDR3 sequence (DNA): TGTGCCAGCAGTGGATCCAGGGGGTACCAAGAGACCCAGTACTTC. It is translated as CASSGSRGYQETQYF. J is TRBJ2-5 and V is TRBV6-5; 7 bases are shared with TRBD1. V gave up 5 bases and J gave up 0 bases; unmatched junction bases: 6. Germline V lookup: CDR1 MNHEY, CDR2 SVGAGI. CDR3 length equals 15 residues.

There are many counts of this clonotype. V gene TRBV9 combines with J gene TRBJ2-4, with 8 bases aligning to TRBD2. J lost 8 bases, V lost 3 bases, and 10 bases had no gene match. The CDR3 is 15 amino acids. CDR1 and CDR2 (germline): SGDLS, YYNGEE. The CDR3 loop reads CASSGRGEDVDIQYF. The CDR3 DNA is TGTGCCAGCAGCGGGCGGGGGGAGGACGTAGACATTCAGTACTTC. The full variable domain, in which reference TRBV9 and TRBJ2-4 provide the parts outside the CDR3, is DSGVTQTPKHLITATGQRVTLRCSPRSGDLSVYWYQQSLDQGLQFLIQYYNGEERAKGNILERFSAQQFPDLHSELNLSSLELGDSALYFCASSGRGEDVDIQYFGAGTRLSVL.

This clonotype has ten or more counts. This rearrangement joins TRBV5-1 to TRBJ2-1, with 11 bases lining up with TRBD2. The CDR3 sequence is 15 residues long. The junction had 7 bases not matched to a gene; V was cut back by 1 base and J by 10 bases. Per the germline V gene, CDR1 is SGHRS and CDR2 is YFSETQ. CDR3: CASSLSSGGAKEQFF. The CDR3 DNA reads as TGCGCCAGCAGCTTGAGTAGCGGGGGGGCCAAAGAGCAGTTCTTC.

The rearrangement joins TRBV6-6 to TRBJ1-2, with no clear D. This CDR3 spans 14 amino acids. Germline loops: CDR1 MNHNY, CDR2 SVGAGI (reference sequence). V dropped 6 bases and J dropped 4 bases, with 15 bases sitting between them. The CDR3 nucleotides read TGTGCCAGCAGCCCCCGACCTACGACCTATGGCTACACCTTC. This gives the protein CASSPRPTTYGYTF.

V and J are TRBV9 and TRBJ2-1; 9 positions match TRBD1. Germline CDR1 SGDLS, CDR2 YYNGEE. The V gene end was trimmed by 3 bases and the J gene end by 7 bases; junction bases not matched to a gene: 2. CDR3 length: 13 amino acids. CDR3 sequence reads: CASSEGTGNEQFF. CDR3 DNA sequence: TGTGCCAGCAGCGAGGGGACAGGGAATGAGCAGTTCTTC.

The DNA of the CDR3 is TGTGCCAGCAGCCAAAGCCGGGACATTGGTGAAAAACTGTTTTTT. Amino acid sequence: CASSQSRDIGEKLFF. The chain uses TRBV6-2 or TRBV6-3 and TRBJ1-4, with D perhaps TRBD1 (6 bases). The length of the CDR3 is 15 residues. V was cut by 6 bases and J by 7 bases, with 18 bases left in between. In germline, CDR1 is MNHEY, CDR2 SVGEGT.

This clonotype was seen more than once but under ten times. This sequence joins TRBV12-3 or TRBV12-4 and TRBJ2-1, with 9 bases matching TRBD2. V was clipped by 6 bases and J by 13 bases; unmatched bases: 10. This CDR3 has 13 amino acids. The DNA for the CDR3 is TGTGCCAGCAGCCAGGGACTAGCTTATCATCAGTTCTTC. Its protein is CASSQGLAYHQFF.

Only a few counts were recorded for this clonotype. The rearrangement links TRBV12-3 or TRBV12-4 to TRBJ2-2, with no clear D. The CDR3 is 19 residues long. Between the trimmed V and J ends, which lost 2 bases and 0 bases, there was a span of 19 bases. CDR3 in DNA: TGTGCCAGCAGTTTAAGCGTCAGCCTCAAGCTTTCGAACACCGGGGAGCTGTTTTTT. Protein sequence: CASSLSVSLKLSNTGELFF.

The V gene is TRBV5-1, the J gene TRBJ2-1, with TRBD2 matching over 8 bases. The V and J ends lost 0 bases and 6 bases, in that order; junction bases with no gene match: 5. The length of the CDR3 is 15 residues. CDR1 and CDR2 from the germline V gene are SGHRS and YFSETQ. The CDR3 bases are TGCGCCAGCAGCTTGGACATAGCGGGGCGCAATGAGCAGTTCTTC. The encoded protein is CASSLDIAGRNEQFF.

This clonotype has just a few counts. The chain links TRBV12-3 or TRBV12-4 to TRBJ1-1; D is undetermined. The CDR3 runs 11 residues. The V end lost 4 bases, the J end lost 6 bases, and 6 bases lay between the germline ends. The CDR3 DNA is TGTGCCAGCAGTTGGGGTCCTGAAGCTTTCTTT. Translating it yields CASSWGPEAFF.

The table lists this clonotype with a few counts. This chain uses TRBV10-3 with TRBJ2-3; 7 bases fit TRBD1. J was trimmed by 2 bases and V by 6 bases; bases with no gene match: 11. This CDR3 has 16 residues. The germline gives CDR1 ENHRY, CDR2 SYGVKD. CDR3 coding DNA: TGTGCCATCAGCTTGGGACAGTCCCCTGTCACAGATACGCAGTATTTT. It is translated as CAISLGQSPVTDTQYF.

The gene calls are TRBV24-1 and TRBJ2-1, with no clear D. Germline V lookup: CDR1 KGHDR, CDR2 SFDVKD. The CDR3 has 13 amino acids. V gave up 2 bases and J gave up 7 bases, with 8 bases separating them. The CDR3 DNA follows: TGTGCCACCAGTGATTCATTTAAGAATGAGCAGTTCTTC. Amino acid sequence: CATSDSFKNEQFF.

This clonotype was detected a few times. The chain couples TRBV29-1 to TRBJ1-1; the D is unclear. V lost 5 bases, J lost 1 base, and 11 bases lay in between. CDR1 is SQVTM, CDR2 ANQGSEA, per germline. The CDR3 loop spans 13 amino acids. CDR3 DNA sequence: TGCAGCGTTCTCCAGACGGAGAACACTGAAGCTTTCTTT. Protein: CSVLQTENTEAFF.

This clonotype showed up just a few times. The CDR3, as DNA: TGTGCCAGCAGCTTGGCCGGGGGACAGACGCGGCACACCATATATTTT. Translating it yields CASSLAGGQTRHTIYF. The chain carries TRBV5-4 and TRBJ1-3; 7 nucleotides line up with TRBD1. V dropped 0 bases and J dropped 8; count of bases not matched to a gene: 11. This CDR3 contains 16 residues. Germline assignment: CDR1 SGHNT and CDR2 YYREEE (reference sequence). The variable domain in full, with the rest retrieved from reference TRBV5-4 and TRBJ1-3, is ETGVTQSPTHLIKTRGQQVTLRCSSQSGHNTVSWYQQALGQGPQFIFQYYREEENGRGNFPPRFSGLQFPNYSSELNVNALELDDSALYLCASSLAGGQTRHTIYFGEGSWLTVV.

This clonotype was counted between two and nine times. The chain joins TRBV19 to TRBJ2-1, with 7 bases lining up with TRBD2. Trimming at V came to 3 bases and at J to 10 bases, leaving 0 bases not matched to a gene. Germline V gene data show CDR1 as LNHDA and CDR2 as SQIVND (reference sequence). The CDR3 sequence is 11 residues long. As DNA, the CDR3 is TGTGCCAGTAGTATCGGGGGGGAGCAGTTCTTC. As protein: CASSIGGEQFF.